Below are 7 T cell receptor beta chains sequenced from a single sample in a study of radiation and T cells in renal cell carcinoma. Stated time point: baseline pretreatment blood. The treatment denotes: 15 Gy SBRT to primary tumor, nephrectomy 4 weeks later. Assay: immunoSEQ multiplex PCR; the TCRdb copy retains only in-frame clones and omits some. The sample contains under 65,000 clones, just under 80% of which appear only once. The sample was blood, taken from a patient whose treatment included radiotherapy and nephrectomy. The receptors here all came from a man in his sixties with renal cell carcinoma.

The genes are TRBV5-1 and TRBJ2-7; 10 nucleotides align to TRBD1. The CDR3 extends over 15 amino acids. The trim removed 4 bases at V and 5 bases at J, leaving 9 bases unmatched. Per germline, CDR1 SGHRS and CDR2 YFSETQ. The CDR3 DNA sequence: TGCGCCAGCAGCCTCCGGACAGGGGGGACTAACGAGCAGTACTTC. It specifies CASSLRTGGTNEQYF.

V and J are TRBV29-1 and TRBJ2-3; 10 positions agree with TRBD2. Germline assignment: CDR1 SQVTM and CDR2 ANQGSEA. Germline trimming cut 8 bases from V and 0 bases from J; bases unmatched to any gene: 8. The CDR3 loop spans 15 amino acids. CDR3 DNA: TGCAGCATTCAGGTAGCGGGGGGAAGCACAGATACGCAGTATTTT. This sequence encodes CSIQVAGGSTDTQYF.

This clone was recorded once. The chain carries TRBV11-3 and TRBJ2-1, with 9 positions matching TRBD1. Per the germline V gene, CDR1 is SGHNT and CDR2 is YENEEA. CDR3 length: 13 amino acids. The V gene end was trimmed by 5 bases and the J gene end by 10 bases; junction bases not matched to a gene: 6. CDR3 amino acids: CASSLGTGGEQFF. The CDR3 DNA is TGTGCCAGCAGCCTCGGAACAGGGGGCGAGCAGTTCTTC.

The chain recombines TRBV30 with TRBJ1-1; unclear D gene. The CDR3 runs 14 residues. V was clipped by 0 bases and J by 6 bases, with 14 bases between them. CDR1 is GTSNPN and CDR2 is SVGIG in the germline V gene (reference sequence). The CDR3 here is CAWSVGGRGAEAFF. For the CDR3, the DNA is TGTGCCTGGAGTGTGGGCGGCCGAGGCGCTGAAGCTTTCTTT.

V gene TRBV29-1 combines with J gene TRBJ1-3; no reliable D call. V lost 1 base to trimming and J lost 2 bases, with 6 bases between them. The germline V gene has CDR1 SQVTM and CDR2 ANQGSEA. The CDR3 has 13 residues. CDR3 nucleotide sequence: TGCAGCGTTGAAGTCGATGCTGGAAACACCATATATTTT. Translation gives CSVEVDAGNTIYF.

The CDR3: CASSAAGGNTGELFF. In DNA, the CDR3 is TGTGCCAGCAGTGCGGCGGGGGGGAACACCGGGGAGCTGTTTTTT. The chain joins TRBV6-1 to TRBJ2-2; 8 bases agree with TRBD2. This CDR3 spans 15 amino acids. The V segment lost 4 bases and the J segment 1 base; nucleotides outside the gene matches: 2. Germline loops: CDR1 MNHNS, CDR2 SASEGT.

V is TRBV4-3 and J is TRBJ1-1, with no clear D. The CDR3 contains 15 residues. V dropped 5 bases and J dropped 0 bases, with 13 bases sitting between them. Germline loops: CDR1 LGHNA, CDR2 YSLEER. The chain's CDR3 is CASSAGVGMNTEAFF. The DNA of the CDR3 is TGCGCCAGCAGCGCCGGAGTTGGCATGAACACTGAAGCTTTCTTT.